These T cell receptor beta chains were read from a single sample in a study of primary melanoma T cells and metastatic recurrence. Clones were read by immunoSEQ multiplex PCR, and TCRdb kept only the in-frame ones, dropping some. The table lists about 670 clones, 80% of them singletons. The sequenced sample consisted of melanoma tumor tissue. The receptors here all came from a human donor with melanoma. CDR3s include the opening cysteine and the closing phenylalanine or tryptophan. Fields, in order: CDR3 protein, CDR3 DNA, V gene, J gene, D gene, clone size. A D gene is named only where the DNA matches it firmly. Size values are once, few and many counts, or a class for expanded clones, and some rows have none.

CASSIKTRTSEAFF	TGTGCCAGTAGTATAAAGACCCGGACCTCCGAAGCTTTCTTT	TRBV19	TRBJ1-1	.	.
CASSPQTAGVGQPQHF	TGTGCCAGTAGTCCTCAGACGGCAGGGGTAGGACAGCCCCAGCATTTT	TRBV19	TRBJ1-5	.	.
CASSLGRQTLNTEAFF	TGTGCCAGCAGCCTCGGACGCCAAACATTGAACACTGAAGCTTTCTTT	TRBV6-8	TRBJ1-1	.	.
CATSREGINYGYTF	TGTGCCACCAGCAGGGAGGGGATTAACTATGGCTACACCTTC	TRBV15	TRBJ1-2	.	.
CASSLAGAYEQYF	TGCGCCAGCAGCTTGGCTGGAGCCTACGAGCAGTACTTC	TRBV23-1	TRBJ2-7	.	few
CASSWTGATEAFF	TGCGCCAGCAGCTGGACAGGGGCCACTGAAGCTTTCTTT	TRBV23-1	TRBJ1-1	TRBD1	large
CASSNWDRGYNEQFF	TGTGCCAGCAGCAACTGGGACAGGGGCTACAATGAGCAGTTCTTC	TRBV2	TRBJ2-1	TRBD1	once
CASSRPSWEGYGYTF	TGTGCCAGTAGTAGACCCTCCTGGGAGGGGTATGGCTACACCTTC	TRBV19	TRBJ1-2	.	.
CASSLGGTPGGYTF	TGTGCCAGCAGCTTAGGGGGAACCCCGGGAGGCTACACCTTC	TRBV11-3	TRBJ1-2	.	once
CASSLDRNYGYTF	TGTGCCAGCTCACTAGACAGGAACTATGGCTACACCTTC	TRBV18	TRBJ1-2	.	.
CASSIAHWDRGGSPLHF	TGTGCCAGTAGTATAGCCCACTGGGACAGGGGCGGCTCACCCCTCCACTTT	TRBV19	TRBJ1-6	TRBD1	.
CASSFQTSRETQYF	TGTGCCAGCAGCTTCCAGACTAGCAGAGAGACCCAGTACTTC	TRBV11-3	TRBJ2-5	TRBD2	.
CASSSDRGRYEQYF	TGTGCCAGCAGCTCGGACAGGGGACGCTACGAGCAGTACTTC	TRBV11-3	TRBJ2-7	TRBD1	.
CASSLGQSPGANVLTF	TGTGCCAGCAGCTTAGGACAATCTCCTGGGGCCAACGTCCTGACTTTC	TRBV11-3	TRBJ2-6	.	.
CASSRTYNQPQHF	TGTGCCAGTAGTCGGACATACAATCAGCCCCAGCATTTT	TRBV19	TRBJ1-5	.	.
CASSRQVLGTEAFF	TGTGCCAGCAGCCGACAGGTGCTGGGCACTGAAGCTTTCTTT	TRBV11-3	TRBJ1-1	.	.
CASSLSGSADGYTF	TGTGCCAGCAGCTTATCAGGGTCGGCGGATGGCTACACCTTC	TRBV11-3	TRBJ1-2	.	once
CASSILGSPGAFF	TGTGCCAGTAGTATTCTGGGCAGCCCGGGAGCTTTCTTT	TRBV19	TRBJ1-1	.	.
CASSLTTVSGGYTF	TGTGCCAGCTCACTGACGACAGTTTCCGGTGGCTACACCTTC	TRBV18	TRBJ1-2	.	.
CASSYRLTPNGNTIYF	TGTGCCAGCAGTTATAGATTAACCCCTAATGGAAACACCATATATTTT	TRBV6-8	TRBJ1-3	.	.
CASGLVRTNGQETQYF	TGTGCTAGTGGTTTGGTAAGGACCAACGGTCAAGAGACCCAGTACTTC	TRBV12-5	TRBJ2-5	.	.
CASGLDTDYSPLHF	TGTGCTAGTGGTTTGGACACGGACTATTCACCCCTCCACTTT	TRBV12-5	TRBJ1-6	.	.
CASSLTGSNEQFF	TGCGCCAGCAGCTTGACCGGTTCCAATGAGCAGTTCTTC	TRBV23-1	TRBJ2-1	.	.
CAWSEYISGYTF	TGTGCCTGGAGTGAGTACATCTCAGGCTACACCTTC	TRBV30	TRBJ1-2	.	.
CASSLRGTGTGANVLTF	TGCGCCAGCAGCTTGCGGGGGACAGGGACTGGGGCCAACGTCCTGACTTTC	TRBV5-1	TRBJ2-6	TRBD1	few
CASSRQPLSGNTIYF	TGTGCCAGCTCGAGACAACCTCTCTCTGGAAACACCATATATTTT	TRBV6-8	TRBJ1-3	.	.
CASREGQTNTGELFF	TGTGCCAGCAGGGAGGGACAGACTAACACCGGGGAGCTGTTTTTT	TRBV7-6	TRBJ2-2	.	.
CASRPTSELHEQYF	TGTGCCAGCAGGCCCACCTCTGAGCTCCACGAGCAGTACTTC	TRBV22-1	TRBJ2-7	.	.
CASSLSGRMVGNSPFHF	TGTGCCAGCAGCCTGTCAGGACGAATGGTGGGGAATTCACCCTTCCACTTT	TRBV11-3	TRBJ1-6	.	.
CASSPRDIMNSPLHF	TGTGCCAGTAGTCCACGGGACATTATGAATTCACCCCTCCACTTT	TRBV19	TRBJ1-6	.	.
CASSQDRSTEAFF	TGTGCCAGCAGCCAGGACAGGAGCACTGAAGCTTTCTTT	TRBV7-1	TRBJ1-1	TRBD1	.
CATLRSDMNTEAFF	TGTGCCACTCTCCGATCGGATATGAACACTGAAGCTTTCTTT	TRBV6-8	TRBJ1-1	.	.
CASSVTGSYEQYF	TGCGCCAGCAGCGTGACAGGTTCCTACGAGCAGTACTTC	TRBV23-1	TRBJ2-7	.	.
CASSQDLADIQYF	TGTGCCAGCTCACAGGACCTCGCGGACATTCAGTACTTC	TRBV18	TRBJ2-4	.	.
CASSLRQPAMNTEAFF	TGCGCCAGCAGCTTGAGACAGCCCGCTATGAACACTGAAGCTTTCTTT	TRBV5-1	TRBJ1-1	.	.
CASSLTGAGNYGYTF	TGCGCCAGCAGCTTGACCGGGGCCGGGAACTATGGCTACACCTTC	TRBV5-1	TRBJ1-2	.	.
CASSLTGTYEQYF	TGCGCCAGCAGCTTGACAGGGACCTACGAGCAGTACTTC	TRBV23-1	TRBJ2-7	TRBD1	few
CASSFTGQGTGELFF	TGTGCCAGCAGCTTTACAGGGCAGGGCACCGGGGAGCTGTTTTTT	TRBV11-3	TRBJ2-2	.	.
CASSIQRGLNEKLFF	TGTGCCAGCAGCATCCAGCGCGGTTTAAATGAAAAACTGTTTTTT	TRBV11-3	TRBJ1-4	.	.
CASSPLRTGRTDTQYF	TGTGCCAGCAGCCCTCTTAGGACAGGCCGCACAGATACGCAGTATTTT	TRBV11-3	TRBJ2-3	TRBD1	few
CASSGQVLGETQYF	TGTGCCAGCAGTGGGCAGGTCCTTGGAGAGACCCAGTACTTC	TRBV9	TRBJ2-5	.	.
CASSLVGGNTGELFF	TGTGCCAGCAGCTTGGTCGGAGGGAACACCGGGGAGCTGTTTTTT	TRBV7-7	TRBJ2-2	.	.
CAISESAMNTEAFF	TGTGCCATCAGTGAGTCGGCCATGAACACTGAAGCTTTCTTT	TRBV10-3	TRBJ1-1	.	few
CASSRGTGGLSNQPQHF	TGTGCCAGCTCGCGCGGGACAGGGGGCCTTAGCAATCAGCCCCAGCATTTT	TRBV18	TRBJ1-5	TRBD1	.
CASSQPTGKSSTEAFF	TGTGCCAGCAGCCAACCGACAGGGAAAAGTTCTACTGAAGCTTTCTTT	TRBV11-3	TRBJ1-1	TRBD1	few
CASSTLMTGNNQPQHF	TGTGCCAGTAGTACCTTAATGACAGGGAACAATCAGCCCCAGCATTTT	TRBV19	TRBJ1-5	TRBD1	.